This T cell receptor (beta chain) was documented in a study of blood T cells in healthy people across ages. Overall study: Capture via template switching afforded approximately one barcoded beta molecule per two T cells.

Samples each had at least 5 micrograms of total RNA extracted. Primed by a sample-barcoded 5' primer and a J-beta primer mix, a second PCR proceeded for about 7 to 12 cycles. MiXCR, applied by TCRdb to the 5' RACE reads, yields one record per CDR3 protein. The data show approximately 1.5 million distinct CDR3 sequences, about 35% seen once. CDR3 length: 17 residues. CDR1 MNHEY and CDR2 SMNVEV come from the germline V gene (reference sequence). Trimming took off 2 bases at V and 6 bases at J, with 20 bases between the two ends. Specimen: blood. The receptor was derived from a woman between 25 and 40 years old in good health. The V and J genes are TRBV27 and TRBJ1-5, with D maybe TRBD1 (6 bases). The CDR3 DNA reads TGTGCCAGCAGTTTAAGCGGGACAAATTTTTTACGTCAGCCCCAGCATTTT. As protein: CASSLSGTNFLRQPQHF.